This TCR beta chain was recovered during a study of blood T cell repertoires in COVID-19 (dated by TCRdb to about 2020). In terms of the full investigation: The collaborator samples originated in the United States, Italy and Spain and spanned the acute and convalescent phases of COVID-19. The material from the prospective study consisted of cDNA or gDNA derived from T cells, B-cell-depleted T cells, or PBMCs. The dataset comprised deeply sampled blood TCRbeta repertoires from subjects exposed to, actively infected with, or recovered from COVID-19. The repertoires were made available in a free public database intended to serve as a resource for research on the immune response to SARS-CoV-2. Samples came from the ongoing ImmuneRACE study (first 160 participants) plus 1,254 subjects from 6 global collaborators. A de-identified subject ID, COVID-19 status, age in years and sex were almost always included in the sample metadata. Where available, HLA class I and class II types were obtained from metadata supplied by the sample provider rather than from assay-based typing.

Overall study results and their limits: How much clinical and demographic metadata was included differed by source and by participant, and the metadata was provided uncurated.

Notes on this clone: Its antigen target is currently unknown. Base qualities are not at hand, and no much larger clone is one base apart.

Trimming accounts for 5 bases at V and 5 bases at J, while the number of junction bases matched to no gene is 6. Spanning cysteine to phenylalanine, the CDR3 consists of 14 amino acids. CDR3 DNA is the only sequence kept; it has 42 bases, read in frame from the first base. From a lookup of the germline V gene, CDR1 and CDR2 are MRHNA and SNTAGT. In the prospective study, participants were roughly 18 to 100 years old, resided in under 30 geographic areas of the United States, and were enrolled through a virtual design. In the prospective study, cohorts were assigned on the basis of participant-reported clinical history obtained from a screening survey and a study questionnaire. ImmuneRACE Cohort 3 recovered participants were defined by two consecutive negative NP/OP PCR tests, healthcare professional clearance, or symptom resolution. In the prospective study, mobile phlebotomists collected whole blood, serum and a nasopharyngeal or oropharyngeal swab from each participant. Participants in the prospective study had the option to provide additional blood draws and questionnaires over a roughly 2-month period. Blood samples from the prospective study were shipped frozen or at room temperature prior to DNA extraction.

TCRbeta CDR3 regions were amplified from genomic DNA by means of the immunoSEQ Assay, a bias-controlled multiplex PCR. Concerning the study's data processing: The number of nucleated cells in each sample was estimated by amplification of reference gene primers within the assay. To quantify the absolute abundance of each unique TCRbeta CDR3 rearrangement, sequence reads were collapsed and filtered. Productive Simpson clonality was computed per sample as the square root of Simpson's diversity index over productive rearrangements. TCRdb limited this immuneACCESS table to in-frame rearrangements with V and J called. A share of clones is missing; checked studies link under half to unresolved V genes, and the rest is unexplained. The DNA was the basis for D and trimming; V, J and clone size are from that table. A total of a few hundred thousand clones appear in this sample, roughly nine tenths of them only once. The ten largest clones capture approximately 0.93% of the sample.

The receptor's source is a young woman who had recovered from COVID-19. Material: PBMCs or T cells enriched from blood (not recorded which). The chain was built from TRBV6-4 and TRBJ1-2, and TRBD1 aligns with 9 junction nucleotides. The nucleotides are TGTGCCAGCAGTCTTGGACAGGGGTCATATGGCTACACCTTC. Translated, it reads CASSLGQGSYGYTF.